This T cell receptor beta chain emerged from a study of blood T cell repertoires in COVID-19. On the study more broadly: There were acute and convalescent COVID-19 samples, and they came from the United States, Italy and Spain. The analysed material was cDNA or gDNA that came from T cells, B-cell-depleted T cells, or PBMCs.

Original analysis: Reference gene primer amplification gave estimated nucleated cell counts. The protocol was immunoSEQ multiplex PCR, while the TCRdb copy is restricted to in-frame clones and leaves out a portion. V and J calls and clone size follow that table, whereas D and trimming were derived from the DNA. The sample includes fewer than 300,000 clones, 80% to 90% of them seen just once. The V end lost 10 bases, the J end lost 6 bases, and 18 bases lay between the germline ends. Germline assignment: CDR1 LNHDA and CDR2 SQIVND (reference sequence). This CDR3 is built from 14 residues. Source material: peripheral blood. The clonotype comes from a woman between 35 and 50 years old who had recovered from COVID-19. The rearrangement joins TRBV19 to TRBJ1-4, with a possible D match to TRBD1 (6 bases). CDR3 nucleotide sequence: TGTGCCACCATGAAGGGGGGGAGGGATGAAAAACTGTTTTTT. Residues: CATMKGGRDEKLFF.